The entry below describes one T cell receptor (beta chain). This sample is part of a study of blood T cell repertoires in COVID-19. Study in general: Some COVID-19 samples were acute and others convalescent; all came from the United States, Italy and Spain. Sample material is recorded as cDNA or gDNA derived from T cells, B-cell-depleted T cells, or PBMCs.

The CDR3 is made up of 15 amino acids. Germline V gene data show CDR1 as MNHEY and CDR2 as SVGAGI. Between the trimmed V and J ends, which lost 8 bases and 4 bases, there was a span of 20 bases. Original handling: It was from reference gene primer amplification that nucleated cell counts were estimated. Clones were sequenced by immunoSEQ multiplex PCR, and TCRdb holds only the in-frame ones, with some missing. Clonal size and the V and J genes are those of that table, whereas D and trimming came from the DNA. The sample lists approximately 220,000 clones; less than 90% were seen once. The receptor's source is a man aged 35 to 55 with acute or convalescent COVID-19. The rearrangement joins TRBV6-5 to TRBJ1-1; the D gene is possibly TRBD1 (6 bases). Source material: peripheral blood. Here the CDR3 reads CASRIIMGAITEAFF. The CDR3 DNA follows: TGTGCCAGCCGAATCATAATGGGGGCAATCACTGAAGCTTTCTTT.